These T cell receptor beta chains were read from a single sample in a study of cytomegalovirus exposure and HLA in healthy donors. Only in-frame clones appear in the TCRdb table, and some are missing; sequencing was by immunoSEQ multiplex PCR. The sample features about 140,000 clones, with roughly 2.7% in its top ten. Sequenced: PBMCs. The receptors shown here come from a man in his forties or fifties in good health and CMV-seronegative. Each CDR3 is given with its conserved first and last residue. The order of the fields is V gene, D gene, J gene, CDR3 protein, CDR3 DNA. A D gene is named only where the DNA matches it firmly.

V gene: TRBV29-1; D gene: .; J gene: TRBJ1-1; CDR3 protein: CSVPPKGGTEAFF; CDR3 DNA: TGCAGCGTTCCTCCCAAAGGGGGCACTGAAGCTTTCTTT
V gene: TRBV28; D gene: .; J gene: TRBJ1-2; CDR3 protein: CASSLIRRGAYGYTF; CDR3 DNA: TGTGCCAGCAGTTTGATACGGAGAGGTGCCTATGGCTACACCTTC
V gene: TRBV6-6; D gene: TRBD2; J gene: TRBJ2-1; CDR3 protein: CASRTGTSGYNEQFF; CDR3 DNA: TGTGCCAGCCGAACCGGGACTAGCGGATACAATGAGCAGTTCTTC
V gene: TRBV2; D gene: .; J gene: TRBJ2-5; CDR3 protein: CASSRETQYF; CDR3 DNA: TGTGCCAGCAGCCGAGAGACCCAGTACTTC
V gene: TRBV5-1; D gene: TRBD1; J gene: TRBJ2-7; CDR3 protein: CASSLTRDRGLGTTYEQYF; CDR3 DNA: TGCGCCAGCAGCTTGACCCGGGACAGGGGGCTGGGGACGACCTACGAGCAGTACTTC
V gene: TRBV7-9; D gene: .; J gene: TRBJ2-7; CDR3 protein: CASSPRDSQYEQYF; CDR3 DNA: TGTGCCAGCAGCCCCCGAGACAGCCAGTACGAGCAGTACTTC
V gene: TRBV5-1; D gene: .; J gene: TRBJ2-7; CDR3 protein: CASSYREGGSYEQYF; CDR3 DNA: TGCGCCAGCAGCTACAGGGAAGGAGGCTCCTACGAGCAGTACTTC
V gene: TRBV10-3; D gene: TRBD2; J gene: TRBJ2-7; CDR3 protein: CAISEGDGGGPYEQYF; CDR3 DNA: TGTGCCATCAGTGAGGGAGACGGCGGGGGGCCGTACGAGCAGTACTTC
V gene: TRBV7-2; D gene: .; J gene: TRBJ2-3; CDR3 protein: CASSLAWSGTDTQYF; CDR3 DNA: TGTGCCAGCAGCTTAGCCTGGTCGGGCACAGATACGCAGTATTTT
V gene: TRBV9; D gene: .; J gene: TRBJ1-2; CDR3 protein: CASSELRDCCGYTF; CDR3 DNA: TGTGCCAGCAGCGAATTGAGGGACTGCTGCGGCTACACCTTC
V gene: TRBV10-3; D gene: TRBD2; J gene: TRBJ2-3; CDR3 protein: CAINAGGVNTQYF; CDR3 DNA: TGTGCCATCAATGCGGGGGGCGTAAATACGCAGTATTTT
V gene: TRBV10-3; D gene: TRBD1; J gene: TRBJ2-1; CDR3 protein: CAIKEAGGMQDEQFF; CDR3 DNA: TGTGCCATCAAGGAGGCAGGGGGTATGCAAGATGAGCAGTTCTTC
V gene: TRBV5-1; D gene: TRBD1; J gene: TRBJ1-2; CDR3 protein: CASSPDRGQGRKNYGYTF; CDR3 DNA: TGCGCCAGCAGCCCAGATCGGGGACAGGGGCGAAAAAACTATGGCTACACCTTC
V gene: TRBV6-5; D gene: TRBD2; J gene: TRBJ2-3; CDR3 protein: CASSSLAGGSTDTQYF; CDR3 DNA: TGTGCCAGCAGTTCGCTAGCGGGGGGGAGCACAGATACGCAGTATTTT
V gene: TRBV7-3; D gene: .; J gene: TRBJ2-5; CDR3 protein: CASSLSGGAETQYF; CDR3 DNA: TGTGCCAGCAGCTTAAGCGGCGGGGCAGAGACCCAGTACTTC
V gene: TRBV19; D gene: TRBD2; J gene: TRBJ2-2; CDR3 protein: CASRIAGGTGELFF; CDR3 DNA: TGTGCCAGTCGAATAGCGGGGGGGACCGGGGAGCTGTTTTTT
V gene: TRBV11-3; D gene: TRBD1; J gene: TRBJ1-2; CDR3 protein: CASSRQGSYGYTF; CDR3 DNA: TGTGCCAGCAGCCGACAGGGGTCCTATGGCTACACCTTC
V gene: TRBV25-1; D gene: .; J gene: TRBJ1-2; CDR3 protein: CASSEVGRYGYTF; CDR3 DNA: TGTGCCAGCAGTGAAGTTGGGCGCTATGGCTACACCTTC
V gene: TRBV4-3; D gene: TRBD1; J gene: TRBJ1-2; CDR3 protein: CASSQDARGNYGYTF; CDR3 DNA: TGCGCCAGCAGCCAAGACGCCAGGGGGAACTATGGCTACACCTTC
V gene: TRBV4-3; D gene: .; J gene: TRBJ2-2; CDR3 protein: CASSHGQTQLNTGELFF; CDR3 DNA: TGCGCCAGCAGCCATGGACAAACGCAACTGAACACCGGGGAGCTGTTTTTT
V gene: TRBV5-4; D gene: TRBD1; J gene: TRBJ1-1; CDR3 protein: CASSYPPGTESFF; CDR3 DNA: TGTGCCAGCAGCTACCCACCGGGGACAGAGAGCTTCTTT
V gene: TRBV6-5; D gene: .; J gene: TRBJ1-2; CDR3 protein: CASSYRGLGGYTF; CDR3 DNA: TGTGCCAGCAGTTATAGGGGTCTAGGTGGCTACACCTTC
V gene: TRBV29-1; D gene: .; J gene: TRBJ1-1; CDR3 protein: CSAGGVDSLMNTEAFF; CDR3 DNA: TGCAGCGCCGGTGGGGTGGACAGCCTCATGAACACTGAAGCTTTCTTT
V gene: TRBV29-1; D gene: .; J gene: TRBJ2-7; CDR3 protein: CSVGPGQGDEQYF; CDR3 DNA: TGCAGCGTTGGCCCGGGACAAGGGGACGAGCAGTACTTC
V gene: TRBV7-2; D gene: .; J gene: TRBJ2-1; CDR3 protein: CASSLASGHGGQFF; CDR3 DNA: TGTGCCAGCAGCTTAGCTAGCGGCCACGGGGGGCAGTTCTTC
V gene: TRBV29-1; D gene: .; J gene: TRBJ2-7; CDR3 protein: CSVDLNTGYEQYF; CDR3 DNA: TGCAGCGTTGACCTTAATACGGGTTACGAGCAGTACTTC
V gene: TRBV5-6; D gene: TRBD1; J gene: TRBJ2-7; CDR3 protein: CASSPGTGASYEQYF; CDR3 DNA: TGTGCCAGCAGCCCCGGGACAGGGGCCTCCTACGAGCAGTACTTC
V gene: TRBV11-2; D gene: .; J gene: TRBJ2-1; CDR3 protein: CASSLDLGQKEQFF; CDR3 DNA: TGTGCCAGCAGCTTAGACTTAGGACAGAAGGAGCAGTTCTTC
V gene: TRBV7-9; D gene: .; J gene: TRBJ2-5; CDR3 protein: CASSSGQPGSQETQYF; CDR3 DNA: TGTGCCAGCAGCTCCGGACAGCCTGGGTCCCAAGAGACCCAGTACTTC
V gene: TRBV11-2; D gene: TRBD1; J gene: TRBJ1-5; CDR3 protein: CASSLTGAQPQHF; CDR3 DNA: TGTGCCAGCAGCTTGACAGGGGCCCAGCCCCAGCATTTT
V gene: TRBV2; D gene: .; J gene: TRBJ2-5; CDR3 protein: CASSLDLQETQYF; CDR3 DNA: TGTGCCAGCAGCCTGGACTTACAAGAGACCCAGTACTTC
V gene: TRBV27; D gene: .; J gene: TRBJ2-3; CDR3 protein: CASSIPRGDTQYF; CDR3 DNA: TGTGCCAGCAGTATCCCTAGGGGGGATACGCAGTATTTT
V gene: TRBV28; D gene: .; J gene: TRBJ1-3; CDR3 protein: CVSLGAPGAGNTIYF; CDR3 DNA: TGTGTCTCACTCGGGGCCCCAGGGGCTGGAAACACCATATATTTT
V gene: TRBV6-1; D gene: .; J gene: TRBJ1-3; CDR3 protein: CASIDGSGNTIYF; CDR3 DNA: TGTGCCAGCATTGACGGCTCTGGAAACACCATATATTTT
V gene: TRBV9; D gene: TRBD1; J gene: TRBJ2-7; CDR3 protein: CASSVGGQGYEQYF; CDR3 DNA: TGTGCCAGCAGCGTAGGAGGACAGGGCTACGAGCAGTACTTC
V gene: TRBV9; D gene: .; J gene: TRBJ2-7; CDR3 protein: CASSVGGLYEQYF; CDR3 DNA: TGTGCCAGCAGCGTAGGTGGACTCTACGAGCAGTACTTC
V gene: TRBV7-6; D gene: .; J gene: TRBJ2-1; CDR3 protein: CASSLNSNEQFF; CDR3 DNA: TGTGCCAGCAGCTTGAACAGCAATGAGCAGTTCTTC
V gene: TRBV19; D gene: .; J gene: TRBJ2-7; CDR3 protein: CANSHTGLPSYEQYF; CDR3 DNA: TGTGCCAACTCTCATACAGGGTTGCCCTCCTACGAGCAGTACTTC
V gene: TRBV5-1; D gene: .; J gene: TRBJ2-7; CDR3 protein: CASSFMRETYEQYF; CDR3 DNA: TGCGCCAGCAGCTTTATGCGGGAAACCTACGAGCAGTACTTC
V gene: TRBV7-7; D gene: TRBD1; J gene: TRBJ2-7; CDR3 protein: CAGSQGQGRKNEQYF; CDR3 DNA: TGTGCCGGGTCACAGGGACAGGGAAGGAAAAACGAGCAGTACTTC
V gene: TRBV28; D gene: .; J gene: TRBJ2-7; CDR3 protein: CASTSPSYEQYF; CDR3 DNA: TGTGCCAGTACTAGTCCCTCCTACGAGCAGTACTTC
V gene: TRBV25-1; D gene: TRBD1; J gene: TRBJ1-1; CDR3 protein: CASSEYRWTGNTEAFF; CDR3 DNA: TGTGCCAGCAGTGAATATAGATGGACAGGGAACACTGAAGCTTTCTTT
V gene: TRBV6-1; D gene: .; J gene: TRBJ1-3; CDR3 protein: CASSEALSGTGNTIYF; CDR3 DNA: TGTGCCAGCAGTGAAGCTTTGTCAGGTACTGGAAACACCATATATTTT
V gene: TRBV5-1; D gene: TRBD2; J gene: TRBJ2-3; CDR3 protein: CASSLEGGSTGDTQYF; CDR3 DNA: TGCGCCAGCAGCTTGGAGGGAGGGTCCACGGGAGATACGCAGTATTTT
V gene: TRBV7-2; D gene: TRBD2; J gene: TRBJ2-2; CDR3 protein: CASSFLSGGRTGELFF; CDR3 DNA: TGTGCCAGCAGCTTCCTCAGCGGGGGGAGGACCGGGGAGCTGTTTTTT
V gene: TRBV11-3; D gene: .; J gene: TRBJ1-4; CDR3 protein: CASSPIVLFLFF; CDR3 DNA: TGTGCCAGCAGCCCCATTGTCCTATTCCTGTTTTTT
V gene: TRBV7-3; D gene: .; J gene: TRBJ2-6; CDR3 protein: CASSLAGPSSGANVLTF; CDR3 DNA: TGTGCCAGCAGCTTAGCAGGGCCCAGCTCTGGGGCCAACGTCCTGACTTTC
V gene: TRBV5-5; D gene: TRBD2; J gene: TRBJ2-5; CDR3 protein: CASSLAVAGGQETQYF; CDR3 DNA: TGTGCCAGCAGCTTGGCCGTAGCGGGGGGCCAAGAGACCCAGTACTTC
V gene: TRBV28; D gene: TRBD1; J gene: TRBJ2-7; CDR3 protein: CASSSGQSYEQYF; CDR3 DNA: TGTGCCAGCAGTTCGGGACAGTCCTACGAGCAGTACTTC
V gene: TRBV19; D gene: .; J gene: TRBJ1-4; CDR3 protein: CASSKRGGTNEKLFF; CDR3 DNA: TGTGCCAGTAGTAAGCGGGGAGGTACTAATGAAAAACTGTTTTTT
V gene: TRBV6-5; D gene: TRBD1; J gene: TRBJ2-7; CDR3 protein: CASSRGQNYEQYF; CDR3 DNA: TGTGCCAGCAGTAGGGGACAGAACTACGAGCAGTACTTC
V gene: TRBV7-9; D gene: .; J gene: TRBJ2-7; CDR3 protein: CASSPRGGIGEQYF; CDR3 DNA: TGTGCCAGCAGCCCGAGGGGGGGGATCGGCGAGCAGTACTTC
V gene: TRBV6-5; D gene: .; J gene: TRBJ1-1; CDR3 protein: CASSYRTEYTEAFF; CDR3 DNA: TGTGCCAGCAGTTACAGGACAGAATACACTGAAGCTTTCTTT
V gene: TRBV19; D gene: TRBD1; J gene: TRBJ2-7; CDR3 protein: CASSMGTVSYEQYF; CDR3 DNA: TGTGCCAGTAGTATGGGGACAGTTTCCTACGAGCAGTACTTC
V gene: TRBV7-6; D gene: TRBD2; J gene: TRBJ2-3; CDR3 protein: CASTLLAGSPTDTQYF; CDR3 DNA: TGTGCCAGCACCCTCCTAGCGGGCTCCCCCACAGATACGCAGTATTTT